This T cell receptor beta chain was obtained from a study of monozygotic twins with cystic fibrosis. Study results and caveats: In this small cohort, shared CDR3 numbers showed no association with age, concordance or disease severity. In 13 of 16 pairs, V gene usage was closest to the co-twin's. Unrelated CF individuals shared fewer identical clonotypes than monozygotic CF twins. Clonality was generally low (median approximately 0.0088), higher in the most severe patients.

A word on this clone: Antigen unknown.

Germline loops: CDR1 MGHDK, CDR2 SYGVNS. The CDR3 spans 13 residues. V dropped 3 bases and J dropped 7 bases, with 9 bases sitting between them. Profiling relied on immunoSEQ multiplex PCR, and the TCRdb table lists in-frame clones only, not all of them. Of tens of thousands of clones in the sample, 95% to 97% were seen once. Source material: blood. This clonotype was obtained from a girl aged 2 to 10 with cystic fibrosis. This chain joins TRBV25-1 and TRBJ1-4; D perhaps matches TRBD1 (5 bases). The CDR3 reads CASSDAGREKLFF. In nucleotides, the CDR3 is TGTGCCAGCAGTGACGCAGGGCGTGAAAAACTGTTTTTT.